One sample yielded the 16 T cell receptor beta chains listed below, sequenced in a study of T-cell memory formation after mild COVID-19. From the 5' RACE reads, TCRdb called clonotypes with MiXCR, one entry per CDR3 protein. The sample contains roughly 250,000 distinct CDR3 sequences, about a sixth of which appear only once. The material sequenced was PBMCs or a T cell subset sorted from them (not recorded which). The receptors stem from a young man who had mild COVID-19 (a few samples of this study predate the infection). Cell type and time point are not known.

This clonotype has just a few counts. The chain carries TRBV6-5 and TRBJ1-5, with 10 bases fitting TRBD1. The CDR3 covers 16 residues. Germline V gene lookup returns CDR1 MNHEY and CDR2 SVGAGI. The V segment lost 0 bases and the J segment 6 bases; nucleotides outside the gene matches: 5. CDR3: CASSYSGTGVGQPQHF. CDR3 bases: TGTGCCAGCAGTTACTCGGGGACAGGGGTGGGTCAGCCCCAGCATTTT.

This clonotype was observed a handful of times. The germline gene is not matched at one end of the junction; a read error may be the cause. This chain connects TRBV10-3 to TRBJ2-7; 8 positions agree with TRBD1. Germline V gene lookup returns CDR1 ENHRY and CDR2 SYGVKD. The CDR3 loop spans 13 amino acids. In nucleotides, the CDR3 is TGTGCCATCAGTGATCTAGGACAGGGAACCCAGGACTTC. Its translation: CAISDLGQGTQDF.

This chain's CDR3 is CASSRDGPNAFF. The CDR3 nucleotides read TGTGCCAGCAGCCGGGACGGGCCTAACGCTTTCTTT. The chain employs TRBV12-3 or TRBV12-4 and TRBJ1-1; D perhaps matches TRBD1 (5 bases). The CDR3 is 12 amino acids. Between the trimmed V and J ends, which lost 6 bases and 11 bases, there was a span of 16 bases.

This chain links TRBV2 with TRBJ2-7; D might be TRBD1 or TRBD2, each matching 5 bases. V gave up 6 bases and J gave up 6 bases, with 24 bases separating them. CDR1 and CDR2 from the germline V gene are SNHLY and FYNNEI. The CDR3 covers 16 residues. DNA of the CDR3: TGTGCCAGCAGCTATCCCGGCCGGGGACGGACTTTCGAGCAGTACGTC. Protein product: CASSYPGRGRTFEQYV.

The gene calls are TRBV5-1 and TRBJ2-3, with 8 nucleotides matching TRBD2. CDR1 and CDR2 from the germline V gene are SGHRS and YFSETQ. The V segment lost 0 bases and the J segment 2 bases; nucleotides outside the gene matches: 8. The CDR3 sequence is 17 residues long. The CDR3 sequence: CASSLGVRGGFTDTQYF. As DNA, the CDR3 is TGCGCCAGCAGCTTGGGGGTCCGGGGGGGGTTCACAGATACGCAGTATTTT.

The CDR3: CASSLALGTGELFF. CDR3 coding DNA: TGTGCCAGCAGCTTGGCCCTAGGGACCGGGGAGCTGTTTTTT. The chain couples TRBV7-2 to TRBJ2-2; no clear D gene. CDR1 and CDR2 (germline): SGHTA, FQGNSA. V was clipped by 3 bases and J by 5 bases, with 10 bases between them. The CDR3 has 14 residues.

This clonotype was counted between two and nine times. V usage is TRBV9 and J usage is TRBJ2-2, with TRBD1 as a possible D gene (6 bases). The ends were cut back, 0 bases at V and 1 base at J, with 10 bases in the middle. Germline V gives CDR1 SGDLS, CDR2 YYNGEE. The CDR3 runs 16 residues. This chain's CDR3 is CASSVGGQWNTGELFF. The CDR3 bases are TGTGCCAGCAGCGTAGGGGGGCAGTGGAACACCGGGGAGCTGTTTTTT. The variable domain in full, with the rest retrieved from reference TRBV9 and TRBJ2-2, is DSGVTQTPKHLITATGQRVTLRCSPRSGDLSVYWYQQSLDQGLQFLIQYYNGEERAKGNILERFSAQQFPDLHSELNLSSLELGDSALYFCASSVGGQWNTGELFFGEGSRLTVL.

CDR3 residues: CASSFRDRGIHEQYF. The CDR3 DNA reads as TGCGCCAGCAGCTTCCGGGACAGGGGAATTCACGAGCAGTACTTC. The rearrangement uses TRBV5-1 and TRBJ2-7; 10 nucleotides agree with TRBD1. In germline, CDR1 is SGHRS, CDR2 YFSETQ. V lost 2 bases, J lost 5 bases, and 7 bases stayed unmatched. The CDR3 spans 15 residues.

CDR3 region: CASSLRTSGRPGELFF. In DNA, the CDR3 is TGTGCCAGCAGCTTAAGGACTAGCGGGCGTCCCGGGGAGCTGTTTTTT. V is TRBV7-9 and J is TRBJ2-2, with 11 bases lining up with TRBD2. Germline V gene data show CDR1 as SEHNR and CDR2 as FQNEAQ (reference sequence). This CDR3 is built from 16 residues. With V trimmed by 2 bases and J by 6 bases, 5 bases remained unmatched.

A few counts support this clonotype. V usage is TRBV5-1 and J usage is TRBJ2-7; 7 bases align to TRBD1. The J segment lost 3 bases and the V segment lost 0 bases, leaving 6 bases of the junction unmatched. The CDR3 has 15 amino acids. Per the germline V gene, CDR1 is SGHRS and CDR2 is YFSETQ. The CDR3 DNA reads as TGCGCCAGCAGCTTGGCAGACAGGGAAGGCTACGAGCAGTACTTC. It encodes CASSLADREGYEQYF.

This clonotype has ten or more counts. The chain employs TRBV7-8 and TRBJ2-3; 10 bases are shared with TRBD1. The CDR3 consists of 15 residues. CDR1 and CDR2 (germline): SGHVS, FQNEAQ. Trimming cost V 3 bases and J 5 bases; bases outside gene matches: 5. The CDR3 protein is CASSFRDRGRDTQYF. CDR3 coding DNA: TGTGCCAGCAGCTTCCGGGACAGGGGTAGAGATACGCAGTATTTT.

The chain combines TRBV24-1 with TRBJ2-3; either TRBD1 or TRBD2 may fit D (5 bases each). The CDR3 spans 16 residues. The germline CDR1 and CDR2 sequences are KGHDR and SFDVKD. Trimming took off 2 bases at V and 0 bases at J, with 11 bases between the two ends. The CDR3 DNA reads as TGTGCCACCAGTGATTCGGGGACGGCTAGCACAGATACGCAGTATTTT. It codes for CATSDSGTASTDTQYF.

V gene TRBV5-1 combines with J gene TRBJ1-2; 7 bases are a match to TRBD1. The CDR3 covers 14 residues. V gave up 4 bases and J gave up 7 bases; unmatched junction bases: 10. CDR1 is SGHRS, CDR2 YFSETQ, per germline. The CDR3 here is CASSQLRGELGYTF. The CDR3 DNA follows: TGCGCCAGCAGCCAACTCAGGGGGGAACTTGGCTACACCTTC.

This clonotype came up a few times. This chain links TRBV28 with TRBJ2-7; tentative D call: TRBD1 (5 bases). Germline V gene sequence: CDR1 MDHEN, CDR2 SYDVKM. V lost 5 bases to trimming and J lost 1 base, with 9 bases between them. The CDR3 consists of 13 residues. The CDR3 sequence: CASSRTLSYEQYF. DNA for the CDR3: TGTGCCAGCAGTAGGACACTTTCCTACGAGCAGTACTTC.

V and J are TRBV5-1 and TRBJ2-1, with 9 bases lining up with TRBD2. This CDR3 region has 17 residues. From germline, CDR1 is SGHRS and CDR2 YFSETQ. V lost 0 bases, J lost 4 bases, and 8 bases stayed unmatched. In DNA form, the CDR3 reads TGCGCCAGCAGCTTGGGAGCGGGGGGCCTATCTTACAATGAGCAGTTCTTC. It is translated as CASSLGAGGLSYNEQFF.

This clonotype turned up a few times. V is TRBV24-1 and J is TRBJ2-2; 9 bases line up with TRBD1. There are 14 residues in the CDR3. Germline V gives CDR1 KGHDR, CDR2 SFDVKD. The V and J ends lost 9 bases and 6 bases, in that order; junction bases with no gene match: 7. The DNA for the CDR3 is TGTGCCACCCAGGGACAGGGAGGTCCCGGGGAGCTGTTTTTT. Amino acid sequence: CATQGQGGPGELFF.